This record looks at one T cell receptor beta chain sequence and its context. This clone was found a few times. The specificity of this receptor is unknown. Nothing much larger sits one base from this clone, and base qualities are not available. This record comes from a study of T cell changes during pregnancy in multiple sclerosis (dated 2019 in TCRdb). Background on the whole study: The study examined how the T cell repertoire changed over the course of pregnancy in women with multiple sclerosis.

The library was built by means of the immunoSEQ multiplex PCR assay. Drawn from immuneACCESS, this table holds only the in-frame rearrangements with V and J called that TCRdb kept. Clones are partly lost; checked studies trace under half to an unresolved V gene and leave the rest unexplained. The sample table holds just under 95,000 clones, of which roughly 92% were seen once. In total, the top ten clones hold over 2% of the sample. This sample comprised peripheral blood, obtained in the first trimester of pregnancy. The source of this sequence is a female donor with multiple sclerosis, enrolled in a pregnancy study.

The encoded CDR3 is CASSWANNYGYTF. Here is the DNA: TGTGCCAGCAGTTGGGCAAACAACTATGGCTACACCTTC. The rearranged chain carries TRBV27 and TRBJ1-2; no D gene call is confident. CDR1 and CDR2, per the germline V gene (reference sequence), are MNHEY and SMNVEV. The CDR3 has 13 amino acids, counting the end cysteine and phenylalanine. The sequence is cut down to CDR3 DNA, 39 bases in frame from base 1. Trimming removed 4 bases from V and 2 bases from J, leaving 8 bases between the germline ends.